The rows below give T cell receptor beta chains drawn from one sample of a study of T cells in tuberculosis. Assay used: immunoSEQ multiplex PCR; TCRdb lists only in-frame clones, some missing. The sample consists of roughly 35,000 clones, approximately 90% of them appearing once. Sequenced material: PBMCs, taken at tuberculosis diagnosis. The receptors were gathered from an adult with tuberculosis. Some clones in this sample may be carry-over from other donors' samples. CDR3s include the opening cysteine and the closing phenylalanine or tryptophan. Fields, in order: clone size, V gene, D gene, J gene, CDR3 DNA, CDR3 protein. A D gene is named only where the DNA matches it firmly. Clone size, where shown, is once, few, many, or a class for clones that have expanded.

clone_size: -
v_call: TRBV10-3
d_call: -
j_call: TRBJ2-4
cdr3_nt: TGTGCCATCAACCCCCGGGACGGAGGGATATTTAGCATTCAGTACTTC
cdr3_aa: CAINPRDGGIFSIQYF

clone_size: once
v_call: TRBV9
d_call: -
j_call: TRBJ2-3
cdr3_nt: TGTGCCAGCAGCGTACCGGGTGGGACAGATACGCAGTATTTT
cdr3_aa: CASSVPGGTDTQYF

clone_size: -
v_call: TRBV29-1
d_call: TRBD2
j_call: TRBJ2-7
cdr3_nt: TGCAGCGTTGGGACTAGCGGGGGGTCTTACGAGCAGTACTTC
cdr3_aa: CSVGTSGGSYEQYF

clone_size: -
v_call: TRBV6-5
d_call: TRBD1
j_call: TRBJ2-7
cdr3_nt: TGTGCCACCTCGCTGAAGACAGGGGACCCCTACGAGCAGTACTTC
cdr3_aa: CATSLKTGDPYEQYF

clone_size: -
v_call: TRBV19
d_call: -
j_call: TRBJ1-4
cdr3_nt: TGTGCCAGTAGTATTTATGCAACTAATGAAAAACTGTTTTTT
cdr3_aa: CASSIYATNEKLFF

clone_size: -
v_call: TRBV19
d_call: TRBD1
j_call: TRBJ1-5
cdr3_nt: TGTGCCAGTAGTAAAGACAGGGGTCAGCCCCAGCATTTT
cdr3_aa: CASSKDRGQPQHF

clone_size: -
v_call: TRBV29-1
d_call: TRBD1
j_call: TRBJ2-5
cdr3_nt: TGCAGCGTTAAGGGACAGGGACGAGAGACCCAGTACTTC
cdr3_aa: CSVKGQGRETQYF

clone_size: -
v_call: TRBV7-6
d_call: TRBD2
j_call: TRBJ2-1
cdr3_nt: TGTGCCAGCAGCTTGGGGACTAGCCCAACCAATGAGCAGTTCTTC
cdr3_aa: CASSLGTSPTNEQFF

clone_size: -
v_call: TRBV7-2
d_call: TRBD1
j_call: TRBJ2-2
cdr3_nt: TGTGCCAGCAGCCTAGGACAGGGGGCGACCGGGGAGCTGTTTTTT
cdr3_aa: CASSLGQGATGELFF

clone_size: -
v_call: TRBV23-1
d_call: -
j_call: TRBJ2-7
cdr3_nt: TGCGCCAGCAGTCAACGACTCCAGGGTCCCATCCCCTACGAGCAGTACTTC
cdr3_aa: CASSQRLQGPIPYEQYF

clone_size: few
v_call: TRBV10-3
d_call: TRBD1
j_call: TRBJ1-6
cdr3_nt: TGTGCCATCAGGGGGACAGGGACCTATAATTCACCCCTCCACTTT
cdr3_aa: CAIRGTGTYNSPLHF

clone_size: once
v_call: TRBV11-2
d_call: TRBD1
j_call: TRBJ2-7
cdr3_nt: TGTGCCAGCAGCCGGGGCCGGGACAGGGGGCGTCTTGGCGAGCAGTACTTC
cdr3_aa: CASSRGRDRGRLGEQYF

clone_size: once
v_call: TRBV11-2
d_call: -
j_call: TRBJ2-7
cdr3_nt: TGTGCCAGCAGCTTACGGGGGACGGAAATATACGAGCAGTACTTC
cdr3_aa: CASSLRGTEIYEQYF

clone_size: -
v_call: TRBV11-2
d_call: -
j_call: TRBJ1-5
cdr3_nt: TGTGCCAGCAGCTGGCAGTTAAATCAGCCCCAGCATTTT
cdr3_aa: CASSWQLNQPQHF

clone_size: -
v_call: TRBV10-3
d_call: TRBD2
j_call: TRBJ2-7
cdr3_nt: TGTGCCATCAGACCTTCCCTCAGCGGGGGCTCCTACGAGCAGTACTTC
cdr3_aa: CAIRPSLSGGSYEQYF

clone_size: -
v_call: TRBV7-9
d_call: TRBD1
j_call: TRBJ1-6
cdr3_nt: TGTGCCAGCAGCTTCAGGGGGCCCTCCTATAATTCACCCCTCCACTTT
cdr3_aa: CASSFRGPSYNSPLHF

clone_size: -
v_call: TRBV25-1
d_call: TRBD1
j_call: TRBJ1-5
cdr3_nt: TGTGCCAGCAGTGCTCGGGACAGGGGTCCTAATCAGCCCCAGCATTTT
cdr3_aa: CASSARDRGPNQPQHF

clone_size: -
v_call: TRBV7-6
d_call: TRBD1
j_call: TRBJ2-7
cdr3_nt: TGTGCCAGCAGCTATGGACCGGGACAGACCTACGAGCAGTACTTC
cdr3_aa: CASSYGPGQTYEQYF

clone_size: -
v_call: TRBV29-1
d_call: -
j_call: TRBJ2-4
cdr3_nt: TGCAGCGTTGAATTAGGAGGGACCAAAAACATTCAGTACTTC
cdr3_aa: CSVELGGTKNIQYF

clone_size: -
v_call: TRBV10-3
d_call: TRBD1
j_call: TRBJ1-3
cdr3_nt: TGTGCCATCAGTGCACCGGGACAGGTCTCTGGAAACACCATATATTTT
cdr3_aa: CAISAPGQVSGNTIYF

clone_size: -
v_call: TRBV10-3
d_call: TRBD2
j_call: TRBJ2-1
cdr3_nt: TGTGCCATCAGTGCCCCTAGCGGGGGGGGGTCCAATGAGCAGTTCTTC
cdr3_aa: CAISAPSGGGSNEQFF

clone_size: -
v_call: TRBV19
d_call: TRBD1
j_call: TRBJ1-5
cdr3_nt: TGTGCCATCAGTCAGGGGACAGGGGCCTTGCAGCCCCAGCATTTT
cdr3_aa: CAISQGTGALQPQHF

clone_size: -
v_call: TRBV5-1
d_call: -
j_call: TRBJ2-7
cdr3_nt: TGCGCCAGCAGCTTGGTGGCCGACGAGCAGTACTTC
cdr3_aa: CASSLVADEQYF

clone_size: -
v_call: TRBV10-2
d_call: TRBD2
j_call: TRBJ2-4
cdr3_nt: TGCGCCAGCAGTGAGGGCGGGGGGGCCGGCAAAAACATTCAGTACTTC
cdr3_aa: CASSEGGGAGKNIQYF

clone_size: -
v_call: TRBV19
d_call: -
j_call: TRBJ2-3
cdr3_nt: TGTGCCAGTAGTATGAGTACAGATACGCAGTATTTT
cdr3_aa: CASSMSTDTQYF

clone_size: -
v_call: TRBV7-8
d_call: TRBD2
j_call: TRBJ2-3
cdr3_nt: TGTGCCAGCAGCTTAGCGTTTCGGACTAGGGGTAAAACAGATACGCAGTATTTT
cdr3_aa: CASSLAFRTRGKTDTQYF

clone_size: once
v_call: TRBV5-1
d_call: TRBD1
j_call: TRBJ1-2
cdr3_nt: TGCGCCAGCAGCTTGGGAGACAGGGGGCATGGCTACACCTTC
cdr3_aa: CASSLGDRGHGYTF

clone_size: -
v_call: TRBV27
d_call: TRBD2
j_call: TRBJ2-1
cdr3_nt: TGTGCCAGCAGTAGGGGACTAGCAGGGAATGAGCAGTTCTTC
cdr3_aa: CASSRGLAGNEQFF

clone_size: -
v_call: TRBV4-2
d_call: TRBD2
j_call: TRBJ2-1
cdr3_nt: TGTGCCAGCATGGGGCGGGGGGGTAAGAATGAGCAGTTCTTC
cdr3_aa: CASMGRGGKNEQFF

clone_size: -
v_call: TRBV10-3
d_call: -
j_call: TRBJ1-5
cdr3_nt: TGTGCCATCAGTGAGAACGGGAGGAGTCAGCCCCAGCATTTT
cdr3_aa: CAISENGRSQPQHF

clone_size: -
v_call: TRBV10-3
d_call: TRBD2
j_call: TRBJ2-7
cdr3_nt: TGTGCCACAGCGGGGGGGACTAACGAGCAGTACTTC
cdr3_aa: CATAGGTNEQYF

clone_size: -
v_call: TRBV6-5
d_call: -
j_call: TRBJ2-6
cdr3_nt: TGTGCCAGCAGTTACGGCAGGGCTGGGGCCAACGTCCTGACTTTC
cdr3_aa: CASSYGRAGANVLTF

clone_size: -
v_call: TRBV6-1
d_call: -
j_call: TRBJ2-7
cdr3_nt: TGTGCCAGCAGACCTGAAGAGTCCTCCTCCTACGAGCAGTACTTC
cdr3_aa: CASRPEESSSYEQYF

clone_size: -
v_call: TRBV11-2
d_call: -
j_call: TRBJ1-2
cdr3_nt: TGTGCCAGCAGCTTAGTGCGGGGGTTCAACTATGGCTACACCTTC
cdr3_aa: CASSLVRGFNYGYTF

clone_size: -
v_call: TRBV9
d_call: -
j_call: TRBJ2-1
cdr3_nt: TGTGCCAGCAGCGTAGGGACTGGTAATGAGCAGTTCTTC
cdr3_aa: CASSVGTGNEQFF

clone_size: -
v_call: TRBV19
d_call: TRBD2
j_call: TRBJ2-1
cdr3_nt: TGTGCCAGTAGGTTGGGACTAGCCGCTTACAATGAGCAGTTCTTC
cdr3_aa: CASRLGLAAYNEQFF

clone_size: -
v_call: TRBV10-3
d_call: -
j_call: TRBJ1-1
cdr3_nt: TGTGCCATCAGTGAGGGTGCCGGGAGCTTAATTACTGAAGCTTTCTTT
cdr3_aa: CAISEGAGSLITEAFF

clone_size: -
v_call: TRBV10-2
d_call: TRBD2
j_call: TRBJ2-1
cdr3_nt: TGCGCCAGCAGTGAGTCTAGGGGAGCGGGGGGGAAAAATGAGCAGTTCTTC
cdr3_aa: CASSESRGAGGKNEQFF

clone_size: -
v_call: TRBV7-9
d_call: TRBD2
j_call: TRBJ2-3
cdr3_nt: TGTGCCAGCAGCACCCGGACTAGCGGGGGGTTGACAGATACGCAGTATTTT
cdr3_aa: CASSTRTSGGLTDTQYF

clone_size: -
v_call: TRBV4-1
d_call: -
j_call: TRBJ2-7
cdr3_nt: TGCGCCAGCAGCCAACCCGGGGGATCCTACGAGCAGTACTTC
cdr3_aa: CASSQPGGSYEQYF

clone_size: -
v_call: TRBV7-2
d_call: TRBD2
j_call: TRBJ2-7
cdr3_nt: TGTGCCAGCAGCCTAGGGCCGGGACTAGCGGGGCTGAGCTCCTACGAGCAGTACTTC
cdr3_aa: CASSLGPGLAGLSSYEQYF

clone_size: -
v_call: TRBV2
d_call: -
j_call: TRBJ1-4
cdr3_nt: TGTGCCAGCAGTGATAGGACAGCTAATGAAAAACTGTTTTTT
cdr3_aa: CASSDRTANEKLFF

clone_size: -
v_call: TRBV6-6
d_call: -
j_call: TRBJ2-1
cdr3_nt: TGTGCCAGCAGCCAGGGGAGCTCCTACAATGAGCAGTTCTTC
cdr3_aa: CASSQGSSYNEQFF

clone_size: -
v_call: TRBV15
d_call: -
j_call: TRBJ2-7
cdr3_nt: TGTGCCACCAGCAGAGAGGGGGCTTATAGCTCCTACGAGCAGTACTTC
cdr3_aa: CATSREGAYSSYEQYF

clone_size: -
v_call: TRBV19
d_call: TRBD1
j_call: TRBJ1-1
cdr3_nt: TGTGCCAGTAGTACGGGACAGGGGGCAGCAAGAACTGAAGCTTTCTTT
cdr3_aa: CASSTGQGAARTEAFF

clone_size: once
v_call: TRBV27
d_call: TRBD2
j_call: TRBJ2-5
cdr3_nt: TGTGCCAGCGGCTGGCCGGGGGGGGAGACCCAGTACTTC
cdr3_aa: CASGWPGGETQYF

clone_size: -
v_call: TRBV5-4
d_call: TRBD1
j_call: TRBJ1-6
cdr3_nt: TGTGCCAGCAGCCCAGGACAGGTCTATAATTCACCCCTCCACTTT
cdr3_aa: CASSPGQVYNSPLHF

clone_size: -
v_call: TRBV6-1
d_call: TRBD2
j_call: TRBJ2-1
cdr3_nt: TGTGCCAGCAACTCACTAGCGGGGGGGGTGAATGAGCAGTTCTTC
cdr3_aa: CASNSLAGGVNEQFF

clone_size: -
v_call: TRBV9
d_call: -
j_call: TRBJ1-5
cdr3_nt: TGTGCCAGCAGCGTAGATGGGGGAGGTTCGGGACAGCCCCAGCATTTT
cdr3_aa: CASSVDGGGSGQPQHF

clone_size: once
v_call: TRBV13
d_call: TRBD1
j_call: TRBJ2-7
cdr3_nt: TGTGCCAGCAGCTTTTGGGACAGGGGCTACGAGCAGTACTTC
cdr3_aa: CASSFWDRGYEQYF